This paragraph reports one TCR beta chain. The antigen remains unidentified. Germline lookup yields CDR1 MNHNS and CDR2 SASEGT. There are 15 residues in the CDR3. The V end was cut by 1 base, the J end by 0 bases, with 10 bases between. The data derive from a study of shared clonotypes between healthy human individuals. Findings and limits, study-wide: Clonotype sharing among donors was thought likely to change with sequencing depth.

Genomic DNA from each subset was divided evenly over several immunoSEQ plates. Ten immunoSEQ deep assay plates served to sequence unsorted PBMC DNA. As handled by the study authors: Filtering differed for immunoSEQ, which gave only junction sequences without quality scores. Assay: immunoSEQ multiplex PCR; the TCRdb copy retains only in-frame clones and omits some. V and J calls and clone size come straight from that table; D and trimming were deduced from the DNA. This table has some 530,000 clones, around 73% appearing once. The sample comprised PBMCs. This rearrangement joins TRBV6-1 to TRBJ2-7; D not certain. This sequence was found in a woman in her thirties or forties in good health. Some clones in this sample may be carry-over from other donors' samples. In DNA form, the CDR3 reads TGTGCCAGCAGTGAAGGGACGGCACTCTCCTACGAGCAGTACTTC. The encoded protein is CASSEGTALSYEQYF.